The subject of this entry is one T cell receptor (beta chain). The antigen remains undetermined. Germline is not matched at one junction end, which may reflect a read error. The PCR was carried out with 60 Vbeta primers and 13 Jbeta primers. Assay used: immunoSEQ multiplex PCR; TCRdb lists only in-frame clones, some missing. The table shows about 94,000 clones, with 65% to 75% occurring only once. This sample is part of a study of cytomegalovirus exposure and HLA in healthy donors. The overall study: Prior work identified 120 million or so unique TCR beta sequences in approximately 200 million T cells. Whole-study results and caveats: There was a cluster of highly shared sequence variants that was likely a sequencing artifact. Within a later analysis, the majority of CMV-associated TCR beta chains appeared HLA-restricted. Presence/absence analyses supposed approximately even sequencing depth among donors.

This TCR was recovered from a man aged 25 to 40 in good health and CMV-seropositive. Sequencing was carried out using PBMCs.

This CDR3 reads CASSHPPGTVSNQPQNF. The CDR3 DNA is TGCGCCAGCAGCCATCCCCCCGGGACAGTTAGCAATCAGCCCCAGAATTTT. V usage is TRBV4-1 and J usage is TRBJ1-5; TRBD1 matches 7 bases. This CDR3 spans 17 amino acids. Germline loops: CDR1 MGHRA, CDR2 YSYEKL.